This TCR beta chain stems from a study of OX40 agonist ivuxolimab in advanced cancers. General study results and limits: CD8+ T cells showed, on average, more clonal expansion than CD4+ cells.

Here immunoSEQ multiplex PCR was the method, and the copy in TCRdb shows in-frame clones only, minus some. The sample has about 140,000 clones; about nine tenths are singletons. A note on this clone: Its antigen is still unknown.

Trimming cost V 8 bases and J 2 bases, with 15 bases left between them. This CDR3 region has 14 residues. Germline values: CDR1 MDHEN, CDR2 SYDVKM. The TCR sequence derives from an adult with an advanced solid tumor such as melanoma, head and neck, liver or kidney cancer. This chain joins TRBV28 and TRBJ2-5, with D possibly matching TRBD1 (6 bases). The sample was CD4+ or CD8+ T cells sorted from blood, taken in a trial of the OX40 agonist ivuxolimab. CDR3 DNA sequence: TGTGCCAGCCACAAAGACAGGCCACAAGAGACCCAGTACTTC. Translated: CASHKDRPQETQYF. Together with reference TRBV28 and TRBJ2-5, the CDR3 gives the full variable domain: DVKVTQSSRYLVKRTGEKVFLECVQDMDHENMFWYRQDPGLGLRLIYFSYDVKMKEKGDIPEGYSVSREKKERFSLILESASTNQTSMYLCASHKDRPQETQYFGPGTRLLVL.